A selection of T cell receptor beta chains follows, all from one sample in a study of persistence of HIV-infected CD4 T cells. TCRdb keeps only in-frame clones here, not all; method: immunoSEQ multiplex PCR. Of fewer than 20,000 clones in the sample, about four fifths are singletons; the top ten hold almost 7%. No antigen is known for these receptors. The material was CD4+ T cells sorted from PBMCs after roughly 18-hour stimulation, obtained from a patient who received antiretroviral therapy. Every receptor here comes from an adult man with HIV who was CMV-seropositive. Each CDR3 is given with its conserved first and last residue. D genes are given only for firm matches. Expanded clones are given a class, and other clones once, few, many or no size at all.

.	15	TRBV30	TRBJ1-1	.	CAWSRGDGSNTEAFF	TGTGCCTGGAGTCGGGGGGACGGATCGAACACTGAAGCTTTCTTT
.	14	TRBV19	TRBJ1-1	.	CASSMGQLNTEAFF	TGTGCCAGTAGTATGGGCCAGCTAAACACTGAAGCTTTCTTT
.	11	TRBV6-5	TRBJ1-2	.	CASRYLEGYTF	TGTGCCAGCAGATACCTCGAGGGCTACACCTTC
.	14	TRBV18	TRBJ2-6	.	CASSPPSGANVLTF	TGTGCCAGCTCACCTCCCTCTGGGGCCAACGTCCTGACTTTC
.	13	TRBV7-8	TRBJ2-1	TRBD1	CASSLNRGGEQFF	TGTGCCAGCAGCTTAAACAGGGGTGGGGAGCAGTTCTTC
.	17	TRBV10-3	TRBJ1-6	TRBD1	CAISEGLGAGGKSPLHF	TGTGCCATCAGTGAGGGCCTTGGGGCAGGGGGGAAATCACCCCTCCACTTT
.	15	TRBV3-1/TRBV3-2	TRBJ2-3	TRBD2	CASSHTSGGTDTQYF	TGTGCCAGCAGCCATACTAGCGGGGGCACAGATACGCAGTATTTT
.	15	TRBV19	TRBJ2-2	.	CASSTGLQGTGELFF	TGTGCCAGTTCAACAGGGCTCCAGGGCACCGGGGAGCTGTTTTTT
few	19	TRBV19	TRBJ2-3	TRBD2	CASSPVAGGGSFSSDTQYF	TGTGCCAGTAGTCCCGTAGCGGGGGGGGGAAGCTTTTCCTCAGATACGCAGTATTTT
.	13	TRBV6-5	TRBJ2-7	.	CASSYSPAGEQYF	TGTGCCAGCAGTTACTCACCAGCTGGCGAGCAGTACTTC
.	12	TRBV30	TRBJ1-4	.	CAWSVGGEKLFF	TGTGCCTGGAGTGTAGGGGGTGAAAAACTGTTTTTT
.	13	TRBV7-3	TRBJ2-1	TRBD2	CASSSGTSKVQFF	TGTGCCAGCAGCTCAGGGACTAGCAAGGTGCAGTTCTTC
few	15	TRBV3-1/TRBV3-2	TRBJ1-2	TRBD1	CASSPSTNPGGGYTF	TGTGCCAGCAGCCCGTCTACGAACCCAGGGGGTGGCTACACCTTC
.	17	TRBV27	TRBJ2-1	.	CASSRPPTGIGRNEQFF	TGTGCCAGCAGTCGACCTCCCACAGGGATCGGTCGGAATGAGCAGTTCTTC
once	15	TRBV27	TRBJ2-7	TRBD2	CASSFGAGASYEQYF	TGTGCCAGCAGTTTCGGAGCGGGGGCCTCCTACGAGCAGTACTTC
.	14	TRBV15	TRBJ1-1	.	CATSRDSGLGVAFF	TGTGCCACCAGCAGAGATTCGGGACTGGGGGTCGCTTTCTTT
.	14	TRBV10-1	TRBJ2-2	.	CASSETANTGELFF	TGCGCCAGCAGTGAGACAGCTAACACCGGGGAGCTGTTTTTT
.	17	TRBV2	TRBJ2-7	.	CASSDLQGPRLTYEQYF	TGTGCCAGCAGTGACCTCCAGGGACCGCGACTGACATACGAGCAGTACTTC
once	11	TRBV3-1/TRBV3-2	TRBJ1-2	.	CASSQGNGYTF	TGTGCCAGCAGCCAAGGTAATGGCTACACCTTC
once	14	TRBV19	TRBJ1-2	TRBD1	CASSIDRGLEGYTF	TGTGCCAGTAGTATCGACAGGGGACTCGAAGGCTACACCTTC
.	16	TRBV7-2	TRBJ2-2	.	CASSSLPTGNTGELFF	TGTGCCAGCAGCTCCCTCCCGACAGGGAACACCGGGGAGCTGTTTTTT
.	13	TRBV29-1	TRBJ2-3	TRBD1	CSVGQGSSDTQYF	TGCAGCGTAGGACAGGGGAGCTCAGATACGCAGTATTTT